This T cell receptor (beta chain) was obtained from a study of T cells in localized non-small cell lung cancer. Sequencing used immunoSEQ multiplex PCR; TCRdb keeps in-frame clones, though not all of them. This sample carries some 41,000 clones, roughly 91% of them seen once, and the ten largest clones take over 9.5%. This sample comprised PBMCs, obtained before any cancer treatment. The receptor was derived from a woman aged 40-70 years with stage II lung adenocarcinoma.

The CDR3 DNA reads as TGTGCCAGCAGTTACGGGTGGATAGGACTAGAAGACGAGCAGTACTTC. It codes for CASSYGWIGLEDEQYF. The chain is built from TRBV6-6 and TRBJ2-7; 7 nucleotides agree with TRBD2. Germline assignment: CDR1 MNHNY and CDR2 SVGAGI (reference sequence). CDR3 size: 16 residues. J lost 5 bases, V lost 2 bases, and 12 bases had no gene match.